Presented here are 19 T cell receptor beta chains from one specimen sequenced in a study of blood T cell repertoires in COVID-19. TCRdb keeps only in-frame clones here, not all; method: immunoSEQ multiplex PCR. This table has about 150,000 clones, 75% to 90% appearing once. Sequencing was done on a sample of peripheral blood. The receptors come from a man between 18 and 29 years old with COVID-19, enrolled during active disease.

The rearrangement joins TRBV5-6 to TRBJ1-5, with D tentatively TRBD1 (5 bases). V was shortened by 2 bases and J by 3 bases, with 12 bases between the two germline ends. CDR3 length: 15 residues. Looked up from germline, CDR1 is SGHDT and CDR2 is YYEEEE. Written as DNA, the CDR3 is TGTGCCAGCAGCTTTGGAGGGACTCTCAATCAGCCCCAGCATTTT. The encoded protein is CASSFGGTLNQPQHF.

The CDR3 nucleotides are TGTGCCAGCAGGAGATGGGGACAGGGCCTCACCGGGGAGCTGTTTTTT. Amino acids: CASRRWGQGLTGELFF. The chain couples TRBV11-2 to TRBJ2-2; TRBD1 agrees at 9 bases. Unmatched junction bases numbered 9, after V lost 6 bases and J lost 4 bases. The V gene's germline CDR1 is SGHAT and CDR2 FQNNGV. The CDR3 loop spans 16 amino acids.

Written as DNA, the CDR3 is TGTGCCAGCAGCCTTCGGCCTTGGGAGAAACACTATGGCTACACCTTC. Its translation: CASSLRPWEKHYGYTF. The chain has TRBV7-3 and TRBJ1-2, with unresolved D. CDR3 size: 16 residues. The germline CDR1 and CDR2 sequences are SGHTA and FQGTGA. V was pared by 5 bases and J by 3 bases, with 19 bases between. Supplemented by reference TRBV7-3 and TRBJ1-2, the full variable domain reads GAGVSQTPSNKVTEKGKYVELRCDPISGHTALYWYRQSLGQGPEFLIYFQGTGAADDSGLPNDRFFAVRPEGSVSTLKIQRTERGDSAVYLCASSLRPWEKHYGYTFGSGTRLTVV.

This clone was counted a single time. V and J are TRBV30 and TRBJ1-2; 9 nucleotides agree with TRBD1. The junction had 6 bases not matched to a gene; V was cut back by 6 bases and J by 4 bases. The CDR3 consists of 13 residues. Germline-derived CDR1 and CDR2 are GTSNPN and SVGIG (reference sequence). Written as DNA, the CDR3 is TGTGCCTGTCAACAGGGGGCGGGCTATGGCTACACCTTC. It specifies CACQQGAGYGYTF.

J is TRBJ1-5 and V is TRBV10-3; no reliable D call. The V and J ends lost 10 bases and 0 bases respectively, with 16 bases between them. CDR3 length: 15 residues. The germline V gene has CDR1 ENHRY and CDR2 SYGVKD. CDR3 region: CATQGSDYSNQPQHF. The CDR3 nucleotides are TGTGCCACCCAAGGGTCGGACTATAGCAATCAGCCCCAGCATTTT.

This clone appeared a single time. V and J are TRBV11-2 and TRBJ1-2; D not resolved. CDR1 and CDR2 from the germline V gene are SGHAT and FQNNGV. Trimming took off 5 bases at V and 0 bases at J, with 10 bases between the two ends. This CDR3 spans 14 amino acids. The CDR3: CASSPQSPNYGYTF. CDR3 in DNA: TGTGCCAGCAGCCCCCAGTCCCCTAACTATGGCTACACCTTC. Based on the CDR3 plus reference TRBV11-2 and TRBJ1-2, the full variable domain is EAGVAQSPRYKIIEKRQSVAFWCNPISGHATLYWYQQILGQGPKLLIQFQNNGVVDDSQLPKDRFSAERLKGVDSTLKIQPAKLEDSAVYLCASSPQSPNYGYTFGSGTRLTVV.

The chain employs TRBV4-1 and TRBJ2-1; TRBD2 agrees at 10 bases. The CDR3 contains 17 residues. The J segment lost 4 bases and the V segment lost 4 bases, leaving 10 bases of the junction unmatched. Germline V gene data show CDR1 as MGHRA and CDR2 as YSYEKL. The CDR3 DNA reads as TGCGCCAGCAGCCTCTACACCGGGACTAGCGCATACAATGAGCAGTTCTTC. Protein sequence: CASSLYTGTSAYNEQFF.

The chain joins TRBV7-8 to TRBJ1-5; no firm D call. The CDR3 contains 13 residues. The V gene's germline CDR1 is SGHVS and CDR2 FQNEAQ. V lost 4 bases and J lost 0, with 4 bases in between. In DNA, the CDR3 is TGTGCCAGCAGCTCGGGTAGCAATCAGCCCCAGCATTTT. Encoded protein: CASSSGSNQPQHF.

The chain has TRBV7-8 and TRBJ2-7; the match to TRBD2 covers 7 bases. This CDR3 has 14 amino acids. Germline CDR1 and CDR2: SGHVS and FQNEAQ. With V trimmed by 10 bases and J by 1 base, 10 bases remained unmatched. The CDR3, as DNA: TGTGCCACCTGGGGGGGTACGGGGTCCTACGAGCAGTACTTC. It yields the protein CATWGGTGSYEQYF.

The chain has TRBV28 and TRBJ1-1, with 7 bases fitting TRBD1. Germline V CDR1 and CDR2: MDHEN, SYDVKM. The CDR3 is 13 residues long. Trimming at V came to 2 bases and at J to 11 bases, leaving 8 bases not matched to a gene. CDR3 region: CASSLGGGEWAFF. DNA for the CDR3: TGTGCCAGCAGTTTAGGAGGGGGCGAGTGGGCTTTCTTT.

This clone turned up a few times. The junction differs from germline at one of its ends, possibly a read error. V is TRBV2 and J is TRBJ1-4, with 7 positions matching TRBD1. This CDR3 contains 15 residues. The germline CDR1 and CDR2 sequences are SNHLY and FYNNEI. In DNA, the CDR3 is TGTGCCAGCAGTGAACGGGACAGCCTTAATGAAAAACTGCTTTTT. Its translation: CASSERDSLNEKLLF. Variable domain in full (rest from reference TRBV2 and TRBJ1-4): EPEVTQTPSHQVTQMGQEVILRCVPISNHLYFYWYRQILGQKVEFLVSFYNNEISEKSEIFDDQFSVERPDGSNFTLKIRSTKLEDSAMYFCASSERDSLNEKLLFGSGTQLSVL.

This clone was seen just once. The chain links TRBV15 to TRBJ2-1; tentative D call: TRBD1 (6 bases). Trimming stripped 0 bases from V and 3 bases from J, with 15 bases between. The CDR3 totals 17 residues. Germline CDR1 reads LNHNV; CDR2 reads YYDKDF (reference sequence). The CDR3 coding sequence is TGTGCCACCAGCAGAGATCCGGACAGACCTAACTACAATGAGCAGTTCTTC. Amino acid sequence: CATSRDPDRPNYNEQFF.

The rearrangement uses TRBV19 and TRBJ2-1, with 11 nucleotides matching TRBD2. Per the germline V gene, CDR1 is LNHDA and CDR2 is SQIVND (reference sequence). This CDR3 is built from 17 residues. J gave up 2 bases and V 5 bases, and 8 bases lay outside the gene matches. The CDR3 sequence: CASSPVAGGPTYNEQFF. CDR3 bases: TGTGCCAGTAGTCCAGTAGCGGGAGGGCCAACCTACAATGAGCAGTTCTTC. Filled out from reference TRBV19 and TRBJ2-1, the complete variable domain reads DGGITQSPKYLFRKEGQNVTLSCEQNLNHDAMYWYRQDPGQGLRLIYYSQIVNDFQKGDIAEGYSVSREKKESFPLTVTSAQKNPTAFYLCASSPVAGGPTYNEQFFGPGTRLTVL.

The CDR3 reads CASSTHSGSGSYNEQFF. The CDR3 nucleotides read TGTGCCAGCAGTACCCACAGCGGTAGCGGGAGTTACAATGAGCAGTTCTTC. This rearrangement joins TRBV27 to TRBJ2-1, with 9 nucleotides matching TRBD2. Trimming cost V 5 bases and J 4 bases; bases outside gene matches: 12. This CDR3 has 17 residues. From germline, CDR1 is MNHEY and CDR2 SMNVEV (reference sequence).

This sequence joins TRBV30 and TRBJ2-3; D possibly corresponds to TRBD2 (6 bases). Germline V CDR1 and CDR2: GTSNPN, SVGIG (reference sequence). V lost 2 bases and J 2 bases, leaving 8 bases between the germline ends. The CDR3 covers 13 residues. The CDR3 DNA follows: TGTGCCTGGAGTTGGGACTTCACAGATACGCAGTATTTT. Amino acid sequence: CAWSWDFTDTQYF.

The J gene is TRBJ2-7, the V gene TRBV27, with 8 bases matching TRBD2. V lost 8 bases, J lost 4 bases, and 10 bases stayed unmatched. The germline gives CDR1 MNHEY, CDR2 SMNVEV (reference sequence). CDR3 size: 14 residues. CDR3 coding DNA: TGTGCCAGCGCCTTACTAGCGGCTTCGTACGAGCAGTACTTC. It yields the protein CASALLAASYEQYF.

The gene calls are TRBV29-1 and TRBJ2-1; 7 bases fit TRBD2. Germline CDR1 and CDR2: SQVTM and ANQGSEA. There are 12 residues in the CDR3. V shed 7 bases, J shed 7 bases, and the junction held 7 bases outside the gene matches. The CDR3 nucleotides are TGCAGCGACCTAGCGGAACGAAATGAGCAGTTCTTC. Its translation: CSDLAERNEQFF.

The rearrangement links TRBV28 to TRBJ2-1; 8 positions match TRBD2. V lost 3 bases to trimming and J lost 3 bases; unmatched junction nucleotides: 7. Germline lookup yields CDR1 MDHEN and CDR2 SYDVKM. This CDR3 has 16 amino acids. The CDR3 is CASSFSLGGVYNEQFF. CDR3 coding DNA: TGTGCCAGCAGTTTCTCCCTCGGGGGGGTCTACAATGAGCAGTTCTTC.

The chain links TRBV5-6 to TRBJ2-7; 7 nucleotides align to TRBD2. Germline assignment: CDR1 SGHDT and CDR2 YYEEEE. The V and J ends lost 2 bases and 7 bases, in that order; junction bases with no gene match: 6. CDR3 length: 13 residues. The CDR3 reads CASSFEGAGEQYF. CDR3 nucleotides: TGTGCCAGCAGCTTCGAAGGAGCGGGAGAGCAGTACTTC. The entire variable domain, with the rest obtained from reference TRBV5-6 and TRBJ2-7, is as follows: DAGVTQSPTHLIKTRGQQVTLRCSPKSGHDTVSWYQQALGQGPQFIFQYYEEEERQRGNFPDRFSGHQFPNYSSELNVNALLLGDSALYLCASSFEGAGEQYFGPGTRLTVT.